This TCR beta chain was found in a study of cytomegalovirus exposure and HLA in healthy donors. The method was immunoSEQ multiplex PCR; TCRdb's version includes in-frame clones alone and lacks a portion of them. The table records fewer than 130,000 clones, approximately 90% of them present only once. This CDR3 has 14 residues. The V end lost 5 bases, the J end lost 7 bases, and 17 bases lay between the germline ends. Germline assignment: CDR1 MNHEY and CDR2 SVGAGI. This sequence was found in a woman aged 30 to 39 in good health and CMV-seropositive. The chain links TRBV6-5 to TRBJ1-2; D might be TRBD1 (5 bases). Source material: PBMCs. The CDR3 coding sequence is TGTGCCAGCAGTCGGGGCCGGGAGGTCGGTGGCTACACCTTC. Amino acids: CASSRGREVGGYTF.